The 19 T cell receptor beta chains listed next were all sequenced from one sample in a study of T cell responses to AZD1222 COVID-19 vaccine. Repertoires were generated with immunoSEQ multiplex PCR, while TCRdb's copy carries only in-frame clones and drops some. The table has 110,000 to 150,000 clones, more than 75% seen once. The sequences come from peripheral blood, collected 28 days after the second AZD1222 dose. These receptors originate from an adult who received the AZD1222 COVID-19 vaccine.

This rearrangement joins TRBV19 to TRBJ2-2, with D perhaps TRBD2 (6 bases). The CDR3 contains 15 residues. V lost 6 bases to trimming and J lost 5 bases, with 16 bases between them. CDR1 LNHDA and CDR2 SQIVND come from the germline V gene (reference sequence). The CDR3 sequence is CASSLTIRGTGELFF. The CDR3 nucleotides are TGTGCCAGTAGCCTTACAATCCGGGGGACCGGGGAGCTGTTTTTT.

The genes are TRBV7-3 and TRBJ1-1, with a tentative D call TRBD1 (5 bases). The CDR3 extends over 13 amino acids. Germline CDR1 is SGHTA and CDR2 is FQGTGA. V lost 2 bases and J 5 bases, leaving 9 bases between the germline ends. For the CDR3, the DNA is TGTGCCAGCAGCTTACAGGGCGGGACTGAAGCTTTCTTT. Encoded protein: CASSLQGGTEAFF.

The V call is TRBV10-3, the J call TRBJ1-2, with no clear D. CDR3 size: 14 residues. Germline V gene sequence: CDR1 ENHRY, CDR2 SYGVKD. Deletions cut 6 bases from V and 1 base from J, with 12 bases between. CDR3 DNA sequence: TGTGCCATCAGGCCCTCAATATTTAACTATGGCTACACCTTC. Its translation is CAIRPSIFNYGYTF.

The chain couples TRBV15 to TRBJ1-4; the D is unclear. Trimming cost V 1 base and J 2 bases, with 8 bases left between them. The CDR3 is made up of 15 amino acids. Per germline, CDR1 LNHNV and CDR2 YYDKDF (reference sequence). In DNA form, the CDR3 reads TGTGCCACCAGCAGAGCCGGGTCGACTAATGAAAAACTGTTTTTT. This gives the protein CATSRAGSTNEKLFF.

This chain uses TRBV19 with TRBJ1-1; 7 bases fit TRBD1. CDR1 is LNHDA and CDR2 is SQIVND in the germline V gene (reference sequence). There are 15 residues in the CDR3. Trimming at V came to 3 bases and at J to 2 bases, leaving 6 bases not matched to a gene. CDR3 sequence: CASSIRQGLNTEAFF. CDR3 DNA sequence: TGTGCCAGTAGTATCCGACAGGGTTTAAACACTGAAGCTTTCTTT.

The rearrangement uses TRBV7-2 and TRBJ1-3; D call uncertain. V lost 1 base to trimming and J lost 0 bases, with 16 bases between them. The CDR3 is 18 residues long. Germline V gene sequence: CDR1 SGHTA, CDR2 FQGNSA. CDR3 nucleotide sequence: TGTGCCAGCAGCTTAGGCTCTCCGGGGAGAGGCTCTGGAAACACCATATATTTT. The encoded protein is CASSLGSPGRGSGNTIYF.

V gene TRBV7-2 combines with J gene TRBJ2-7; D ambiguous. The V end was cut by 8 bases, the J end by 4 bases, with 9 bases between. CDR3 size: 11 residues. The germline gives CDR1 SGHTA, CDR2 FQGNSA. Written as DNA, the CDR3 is TGTGCCAGCGGCAATAATTACGAGCAGTACTTC. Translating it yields CASGNNYEQYF.

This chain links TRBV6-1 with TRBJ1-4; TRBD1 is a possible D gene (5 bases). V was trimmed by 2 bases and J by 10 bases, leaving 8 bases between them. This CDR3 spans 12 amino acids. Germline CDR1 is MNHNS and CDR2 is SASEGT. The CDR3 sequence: CASSELRGKLFF. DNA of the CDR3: TGTGCCAGCAGTGAATTAAGGGGAAAACTGTTTTTT.

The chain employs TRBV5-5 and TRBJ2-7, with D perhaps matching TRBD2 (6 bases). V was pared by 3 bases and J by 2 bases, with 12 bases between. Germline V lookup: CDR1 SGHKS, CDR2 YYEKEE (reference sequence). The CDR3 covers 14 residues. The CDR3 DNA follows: TGTGCCAGCAGCTCCCGGGACTTTACCTACGAGCAGTACTTC. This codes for CASSSRDFTYEQYF.

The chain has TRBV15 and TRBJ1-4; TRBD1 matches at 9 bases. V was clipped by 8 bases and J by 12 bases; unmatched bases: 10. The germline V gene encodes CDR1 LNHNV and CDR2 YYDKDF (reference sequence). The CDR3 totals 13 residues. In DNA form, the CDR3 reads TGTGCCACCGGGGACAGGGATGGTTGGGAACTGTTTTTT. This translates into CATGDRDGWELFF.

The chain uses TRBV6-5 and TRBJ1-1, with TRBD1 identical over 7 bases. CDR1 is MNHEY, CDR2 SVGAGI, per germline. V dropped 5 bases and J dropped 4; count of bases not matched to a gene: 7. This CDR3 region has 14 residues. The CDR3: CASSRSPGGTEAFF. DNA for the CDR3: TGTGCCAGCAGTAGAAGTCCAGGGGGCACTGAAGCTTTCTTT.

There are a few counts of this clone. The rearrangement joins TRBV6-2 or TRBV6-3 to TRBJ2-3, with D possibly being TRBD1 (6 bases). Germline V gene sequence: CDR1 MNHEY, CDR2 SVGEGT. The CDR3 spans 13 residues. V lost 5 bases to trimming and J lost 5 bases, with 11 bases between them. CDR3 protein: CASSTQGRDTQYF. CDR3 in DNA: TGTGCCAGCAGTACCCAGGGGAGAGATACGCAGTATTTT.

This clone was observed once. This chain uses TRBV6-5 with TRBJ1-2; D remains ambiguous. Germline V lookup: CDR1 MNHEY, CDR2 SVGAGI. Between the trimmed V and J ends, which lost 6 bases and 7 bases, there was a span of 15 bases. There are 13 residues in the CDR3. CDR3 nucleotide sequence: TGTGCCAGCAGCCCAAACCCCGTCCTTGGCTACACCTTC. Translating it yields CASSPNPVLGYTF.

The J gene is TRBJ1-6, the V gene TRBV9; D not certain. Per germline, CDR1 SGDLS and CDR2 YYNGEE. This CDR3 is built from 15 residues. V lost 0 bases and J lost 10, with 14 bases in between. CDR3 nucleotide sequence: TGTGCCAGCAGCGTAGAGGTGGGGAATGCCTCACCCCTCCACTTT. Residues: CASSVEVGNASPLHF. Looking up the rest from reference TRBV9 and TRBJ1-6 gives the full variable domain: DSGVTQTPKHLITATGQRVTLRCSPRSGDLSVYWYQQSLDQGLQFLIQYYNGEERAKGNILERFSAQQFPDLHSELNLSSLELGDSALYFCASSVEVGNASPLHFGNGTRLTVT.

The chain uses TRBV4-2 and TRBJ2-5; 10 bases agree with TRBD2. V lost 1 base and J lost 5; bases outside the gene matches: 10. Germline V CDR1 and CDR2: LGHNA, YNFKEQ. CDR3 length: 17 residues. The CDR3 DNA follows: TGTGCCAGCAGCCAAGGGGTAGCGGGGGGCACGGGGGAGACCCAGTACTTC. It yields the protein CASSQGVAGGTGETQYF.

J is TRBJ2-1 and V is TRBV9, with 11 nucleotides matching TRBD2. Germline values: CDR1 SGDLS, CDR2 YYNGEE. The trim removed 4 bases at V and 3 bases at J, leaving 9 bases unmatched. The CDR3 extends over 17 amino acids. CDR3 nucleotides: TGTGCCAGCAGCACCAGGGCCGGGACTAGCGGCTACAATGAGCAGTTCTTC. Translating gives CASSTRAGTSGYNEQFF.

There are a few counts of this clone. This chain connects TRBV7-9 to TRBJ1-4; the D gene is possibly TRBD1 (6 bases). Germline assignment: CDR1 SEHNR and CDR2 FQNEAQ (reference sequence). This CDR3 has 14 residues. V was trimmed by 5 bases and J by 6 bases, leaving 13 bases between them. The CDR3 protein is CASSPGAGYEKLFF. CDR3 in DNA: TGTGCCAGCAGCCCGGGGGCAGGCTATGAAAAACTGTTTTTT.

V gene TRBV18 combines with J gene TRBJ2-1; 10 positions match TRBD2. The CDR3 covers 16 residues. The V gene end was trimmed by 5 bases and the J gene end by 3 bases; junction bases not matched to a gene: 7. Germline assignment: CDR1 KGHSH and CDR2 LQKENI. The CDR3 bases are TGTGCCAGCTCAGCCACACTAGCGGGGAGCTACAATGAGCAGTTCTTC. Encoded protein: CASSATLAGSYNEQFF.

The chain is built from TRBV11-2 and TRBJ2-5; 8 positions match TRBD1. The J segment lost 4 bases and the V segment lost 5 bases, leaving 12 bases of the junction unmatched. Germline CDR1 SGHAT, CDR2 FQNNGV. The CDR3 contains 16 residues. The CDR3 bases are TGTGCCAGCAGCCCCCGCCGGACAGGGAGAATAGAGACCCAGTACTTC. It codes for CASSPRRTGRIETQYF.